This TCR beta chain was profiled in a study of early T cells in non-severe SARS-CoV-2 infection. The wider study: Sequenced bulk RNA came from whole blood that was unsorted, and chains were unpaired. Overall study results and limits: Missing private and CD4 specificities, VDJdb matching favored anti-spike CD8 responses.

This clonotype was seen ten or more times. Its antigen is not identified. The protocol attached unique molecular identifiers to individual cDNA molecules. Using its own MiXCR run on the 5' RACE reads, TCRdb lists one record per CDR3 protein. The sample records approximately 19,000 distinct CDR3 sequences, approximately 4.7% being singletons. Germline V gene sequence: CDR1 SEHNR, CDR2 FQNEAQ (reference sequence). CDR3 length: 15 amino acids. Trimming took 5 bases from V and 5 from J, leaving 16 bases between them. The gene calls are TRBV7-9 and TRBJ2-1; the D gene is possibly TRBD2 (6 bases). The sequencing input was whole blood. This TCR was recovered from an adult who was a healthcare worker with PCR-confirmed SARS-CoV-2 infection or an uninfected control (not recorded which). The DNA of the CDR3 is TGTGCCAGCAGCCTCTTGGGACTTGGGAACAATGAGCAGTTCTTC. Amino acid sequence: CASSLLGLGNNEQFF. Drawing the rest from reference TRBV7-9 and TRBJ2-1, the complete variable domain is DTGVSQNPRHKITKRGQNVTFRCDPISEHNRLYWYRQTLGQGPEFLTYFQNEAQLEKSRLLSDRFSAERPKGSFSTLEIQRTEQGDSAMYLCASSLLGLGNNEQFFGPGTRLTVL.